A selection of T cell receptor beta chains follows, all from one sample in a study of blood T cells in healthy people across ages. From the 5' RACE reads, TCRdb called clonotypes with MiXCR, one entry per CDR3 protein. The sample has about 930,000 distinct CDR3 sequences, about 28% seen once. These data are also associated with another study on T cells of mothers and their children.

The source material was blood. These receptors originate from a middle-aged woman in good health. Each CDR3 is given without its conserved first and last residue.

V gene	J gene	CDR3 protein
TRBV7-3	TRBJ2-7	ASTIPGDGQGEYEQY
TRBV11-3	TRBJ2-1	ASSLAFVQGNEQF
TRBV27	TRBJ2-1	ASSFQGTSGLFEQF
TRBV2	TRBJ1-4	ASSSQGTELF
TRBV7-2	TRBJ2-1	ASKRQRGEYNEQF
TRBV5-1	TRBJ2-3	ASSLAAGDSGATDTQY
TRBV5-5	TRBJ1-1	ASSLWTLNGAEAF
TRBV20-1	TRBJ2-7	SARGRQGRYDEQY
TRBV20-1	-	SARRGTEDYEQY
TRBV20-1	TRBJ2-5	SAPRDYWEYETQY
TRBV20-1	TRBJ2-4	SAPDSGVAKNIQY
TRBV6-5	TRBJ1-1	ASSYSVGNTEAF
TRBV7-3	TRBJ2-1	ASSFGGGGYNEQF
TRBV11-2	TRBJ1-5	ASSQVGGDQPQH
TRBV7-9	TRBJ1-4	ASSITPATNEKLF
TRBV28	TRBJ2-4	ASSSRRQY
TRBV7-3	TRBJ1-1	ASSREVNSGAF
TRBV7-6	TRBJ2-5	ASSLIWTGLQETQY
TRBV7-2	TRBJ2-5	ASSSDIQETQY
TRBV27	TRBJ2-7	ASSSNLVGVVAYEQY
TRBV18	TRBJ2-1	ASSPLAGGPNNEQF
TRBV15	TRBJ1-4	AAIAGLEKLF
TRBV29-1	TRBJ1-2	SVETWTDGYT
TRBV7-3	TRBJ2-5	ASSPGGGYGETQY
TRBV27	TRBJ2-1	ASSSPGRANEQF
TRBV20-1	TRBJ2-2	SAGGGLAGSFGELF
TRBV30	TRBJ2-5	AWSVISKTQY
TRBV28	TRBJ2-7	ASSSNRGSYEQY
TRBV29-1	TRBJ1-5	SALTGDSNQPQH
TRBV25-1	TRBJ2-6	ASSAALGESGANVLT
TRBV6-2/TRBV6-3	TRBJ2-1	ASSYPGTSGLLSSYNEQF
TRBV24-1	-	ATSDPSGETYNEQY
TRBV30	TRBJ1-3	AWKDPGNTIY
TRBV9	TRBJ1-1	ASSGDRGNEAF
TRBV12-3/TRBV12-4	TRBJ1-1	ASSLFQARNTEAF
TRBV4-3	TRBJ2-3	ASSQDHAGKTDTQY
TRBV7-2	TRBJ2-7	ASSRPGGPEQY
TRBV28	TRBJ1-5	ASTTRGTGQPQH
TRBV5-1	TRBJ2-5	ASASRSQETQY
TRBV4-2	TRBJ1-4	ASHNEQGNNEKLF
TRBV7-2	TRBJ2-3	ASSLDAGYTDTQY
TRBV7-2	TRBJ1-6	ASSPGQGSSYNSPLH
TRBV4-1	TRBJ2-1	ASSPYGGGVWNEQF
TRBV12-3/TRBV12-4	TRBJ1-1	ASSPGQANTEAF
TRBV30	TRBJ1-5	AWSVGGPQH
TRBV29-1	TRBJ2-5	SVEGGIGETQY
TRBV20-1	TRBJ1-4	SARASPDEKLF
TRBV20-1	TRBJ2-7	SASSADRVYEQY
TRBV6-1	TRBJ1-5	ASGSGKGLVNQPQH
TRBV2	TRBJ1-2	ASRSPQGLIRNYGYT
TRBV7-2	TRBJ2-1	ASSLVILTSGGPNQETQF
TRBV4-1	TRBJ2-2	ASSFANTGELF
TRBV7-9	TRBJ1-2	ASSLGRGREDGYT
TRBV29-1	TRBJ1-1	SVEIRADSNTEAF
TRBV6-6	TRBJ2-7	ASAPSGLREQY